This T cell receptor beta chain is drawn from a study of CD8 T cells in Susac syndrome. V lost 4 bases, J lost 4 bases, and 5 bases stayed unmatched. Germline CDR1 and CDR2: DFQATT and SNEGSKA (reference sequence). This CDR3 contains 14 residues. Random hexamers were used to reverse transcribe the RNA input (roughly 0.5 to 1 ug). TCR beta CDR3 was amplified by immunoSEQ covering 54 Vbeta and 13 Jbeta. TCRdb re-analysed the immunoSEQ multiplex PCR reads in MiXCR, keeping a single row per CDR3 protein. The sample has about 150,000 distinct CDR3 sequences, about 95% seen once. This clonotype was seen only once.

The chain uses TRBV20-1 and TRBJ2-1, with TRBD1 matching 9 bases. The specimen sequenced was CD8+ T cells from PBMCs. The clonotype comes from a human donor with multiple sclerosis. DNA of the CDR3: TGCAGTGCTACCGACAGGGGGGATTACAATGAGCAGTTCTTC. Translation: CSATDRGDYNEQFF.